What follows is one T cell receptor beta chain and its context. TCRdb's copy holds only in-frame clones and misses some; the assay was immunoSEQ multiplex PCR. The sample carries tens of thousands of clones, approximately 90% recorded once. The sample comes from a study of blood T cell repertoires in COVID-19. Background on the study: Nucleic acid was either cDNA or gDNA, and it came from T cells, B-cell-depleted T cells, or PBMCs.

The CDR3 extends over 15 amino acids. From germline, CDR1 is MDHEN and CDR2 SYDVKM. V was cut by 6 bases and J by 4 bases, with 18 bases left in between. The gene calls are TRBV28 and TRBJ1-2, with D maybe TRBD1 (6 bases). Sequencing input: peripheral blood. The sequence came from a woman older than 75 with acute or convalescent COVID-19. CDR3 nucleotide sequence: TGTGCCAGCAGCCGGGAGGGGGGGCGCAGCTATGGCTACACCTTC. It specifies CASSREGGRSYGYTF.